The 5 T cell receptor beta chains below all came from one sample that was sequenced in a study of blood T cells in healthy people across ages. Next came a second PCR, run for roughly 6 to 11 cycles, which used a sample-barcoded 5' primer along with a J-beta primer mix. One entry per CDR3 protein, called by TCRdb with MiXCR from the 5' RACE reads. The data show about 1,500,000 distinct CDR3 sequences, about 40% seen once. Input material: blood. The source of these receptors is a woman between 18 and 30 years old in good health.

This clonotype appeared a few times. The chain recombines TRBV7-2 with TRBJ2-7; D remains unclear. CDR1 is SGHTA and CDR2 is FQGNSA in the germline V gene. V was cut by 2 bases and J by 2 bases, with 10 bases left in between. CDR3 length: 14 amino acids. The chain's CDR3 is CASSLLDHTYEQYF. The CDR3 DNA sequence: TGTGCCAGCAGCTTATTAGATCATACCTACGAGCAGTACTTC.

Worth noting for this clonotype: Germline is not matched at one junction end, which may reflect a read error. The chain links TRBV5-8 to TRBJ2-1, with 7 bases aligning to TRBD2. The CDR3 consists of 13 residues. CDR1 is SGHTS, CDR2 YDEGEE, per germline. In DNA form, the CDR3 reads TGTGCCAGCATGTCTAGCGGATACAGTGAGCAGTTCTTC. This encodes CASMSSGYSEQFF.

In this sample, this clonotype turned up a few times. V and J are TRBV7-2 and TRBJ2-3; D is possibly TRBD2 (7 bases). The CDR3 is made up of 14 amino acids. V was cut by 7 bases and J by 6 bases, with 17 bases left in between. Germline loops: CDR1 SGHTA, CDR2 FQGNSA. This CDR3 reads CASKAGATGDTQYF. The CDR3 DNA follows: TGTGCCAGCAAGGCGGGGGCTACCGGGGATACGCAGTATTTT.

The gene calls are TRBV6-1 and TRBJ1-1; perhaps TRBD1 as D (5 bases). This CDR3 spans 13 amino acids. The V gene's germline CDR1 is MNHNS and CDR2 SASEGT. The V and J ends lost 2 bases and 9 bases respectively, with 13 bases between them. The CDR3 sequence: CASSEKGKDKAFF. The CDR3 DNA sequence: TGTGCCAGCAGTGAAAAGGGGAAAGATAAAGCTTTCTTT.

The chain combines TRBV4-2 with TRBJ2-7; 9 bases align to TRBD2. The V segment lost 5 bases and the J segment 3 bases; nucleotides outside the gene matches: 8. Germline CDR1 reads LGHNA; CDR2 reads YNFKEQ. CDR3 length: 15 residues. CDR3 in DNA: TGTGCCAGCAGCGACTCCGGGACTAGCTTCTACGAGCAGTACTTC. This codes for CASSDSGTSFYEQYF.